This entry lists 2 T cell receptor beta chains sequenced from one sample in a study of control samples from healthy donors and cancer patients. TCRdb's table, derived via immunoSEQ multiplex PCR, lists solely in-frame clones and lacks some. The sample lists 150,000 to 200,000 clones, roughly nine tenths occurring once. What was sequenced was blood. The receptors come from a woman in her thirties in good health.

The chain is built from TRBV5-1 and TRBJ1-2; D might be TRBD1 (5 bases). CDR3 length: 14 amino acids. The V and J ends lost 0 bases and 2 bases respectively, with 8 bases between them. Germline values: CDR1 SGHRS, CDR2 YFSETQ. CDR3 sequence (DNA): TGCGCCAGCAGCTTGGGCAGGGTGAACTATGGCTACACCTTC. This gives the protein CASSLGRVNYGYTF.

This clone appeared a few times. V is TRBV3-1 (or the pseudogene TRBV3-2) and J is TRBJ1-2; no clear D. The germline CDR1 and CDR2 sequences are LGHDT and YNNKEL (reference sequence). V dropped 0 bases and J dropped 3 bases, with 5 bases sitting between them. This CDR3 spans 13 amino acids. The CDR3 region is CASSQDGHYGYTF. The DNA of the CDR3 is TGTGCCAGCAGCCAAGACGGTCACTATGGCTACACCTTC.